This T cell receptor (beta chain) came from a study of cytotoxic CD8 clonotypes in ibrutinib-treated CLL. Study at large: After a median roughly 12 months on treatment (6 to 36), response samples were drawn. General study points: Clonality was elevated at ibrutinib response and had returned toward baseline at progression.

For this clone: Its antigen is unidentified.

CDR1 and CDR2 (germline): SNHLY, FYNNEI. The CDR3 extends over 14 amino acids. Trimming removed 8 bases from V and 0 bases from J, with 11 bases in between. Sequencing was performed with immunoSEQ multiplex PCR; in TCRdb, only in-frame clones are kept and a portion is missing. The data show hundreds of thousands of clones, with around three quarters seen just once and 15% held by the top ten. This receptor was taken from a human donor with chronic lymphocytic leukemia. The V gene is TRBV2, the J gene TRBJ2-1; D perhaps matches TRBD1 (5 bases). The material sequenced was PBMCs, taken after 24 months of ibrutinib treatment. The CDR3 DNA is TGTGCCAGCGCCGTCGACAGCTCCTACAATGAGCAGTTCTTC. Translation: CASAVDSSYNEQFF.